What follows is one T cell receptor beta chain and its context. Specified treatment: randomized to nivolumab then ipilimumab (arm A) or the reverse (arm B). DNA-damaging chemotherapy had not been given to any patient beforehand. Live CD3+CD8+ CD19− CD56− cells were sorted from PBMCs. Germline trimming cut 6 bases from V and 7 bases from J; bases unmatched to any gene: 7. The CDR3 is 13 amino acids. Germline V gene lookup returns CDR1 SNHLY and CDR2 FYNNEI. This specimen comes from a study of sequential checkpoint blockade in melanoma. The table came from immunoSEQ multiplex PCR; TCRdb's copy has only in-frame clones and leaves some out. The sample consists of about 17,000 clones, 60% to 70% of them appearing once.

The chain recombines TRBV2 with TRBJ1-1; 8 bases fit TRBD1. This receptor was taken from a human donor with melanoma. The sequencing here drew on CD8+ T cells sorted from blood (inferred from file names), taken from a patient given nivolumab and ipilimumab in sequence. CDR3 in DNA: TGTGCCAGCAGGACTGGACAGGGCGATGAAGCTTTCTTT. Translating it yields CASRTGQGDEAFF.